This T cell receptor beta chain was captured by sequencing in a study of technical replicates of blood from a few donors. The CDR3 extends over 14 amino acids. CDR1 is GTSNPN, CDR2 SVGIG, per germline (reference sequence). The V gene lost 4 bases and the J gene lost 7 bases, with 16 bases spanning the gap. The protocol was immunoSEQ multiplex PCR, while the TCRdb copy is restricted to in-frame clones and leaves out a portion. The repertoire holds tens of thousands of clones, with over 85% as singletons. The origin of this receptor is a human donor in good health. The sequenced sample was T cells isolated from PBMCs. This chain links TRBV30 with TRBJ1-4; tentative D call: TRBD1 (6 bases). CDR3 in DNA: TGTGCCTGGAACAGGGATACGCGACCTGAAAAACTGTTTTTT. Amino acid sequence: CAWNRDTRPEKLFF.